A selection of T cell receptor beta chains follows, all from one sample in a study of spatial heterogeneity in lung cancer. Using its own MiXCR run on the 5' RACE reads, TCRdb lists one record per CDR3 protein. The sample includes 20,000 to 25,000 distinct CDR3 sequences, approximately 2.8% seen only once; the top ten take roughly 7.5%. Sequencing was performed on lung tumor tissue, taken at surgery. The receptors stem from a male donor with early-stage non-small cell lung cancer. CDR3s include the opening cysteine and the closing phenylalanine or tryptophan. The order of the fields is J gene, CDR3 length, V gene, CDR3 protein.

>TRBJ2-7|16|TRBV27
CASSLYATGGTYEQYF
>TRBJ2-1|17|TRBV4-2
CASSQPRTSGTPDEQFF
>TRBJ2-3|15|TRBV5-1
CASSLAGGLTDTQYF
>TRBJ1-1|14|TRBV7-9
CASGTQNLNTEAFF
>TRBJ2-7|14|TRBV30
CAWTLKRNLHEQYF
>TRBJ1-4|13|TRBV12-3/TRBV12-4
CASRNRGVEKLFF
>TRBJ1-5|15|TRBV6-1
CASSNRQGSNQPQHF
>TRBJ1-4|15|TRBV3-1
CASSTGHGAGEKLFF
>TRBJ2-7|14|TRBV5-5
CASSLDGQGLGQYF
>TRBJ2-3|15|TRBV27
CASSQETGATDTQYF
>TRBJ1-1|14|TRBV12-3/TRBV12-4
CASSLRGANTEAFF
>TRBJ2-5|15|TRBV15
CATSRRAGGQETQYF
>TRBJ1-5|12|TRBV12-3/TRBV12-4
CASRVINQPQHF
>TRBJ2-1|15|TRBV20-1
CSPNRPGGYYNEQFF
>TRBJ2-3|16|TRBV7-2
CASSLANRIGTDTQYF
>TRBJ2-5|15|TRBV15
CATSRDRDYQETQYF
>TRBJ2-3|16|TRBV5-1
CASSSDPAGGTDTQYF
>TRBJ2-4|14|TRBV28
CASNAVPPKNIQYF
>TRBJ1-2|13|TRBV7-2
CASSSRTGNGYTF
>TRBJ1-5|14|TRBV6-6
CASSTGRGGQPQHF
>TRBJ1-4|16|TRBV11-2
CASSLDLGLLNEKLFF
>TRBJ1-1|16|TRBV9
CASSVGQGLMNTEAFF
>TRBJ1-5|16|TRBV12-3/TRBV12-4
CASSLRTGFSNQPQHF
>TRBJ1-5|13|TRBV20-1
CSALRGSNQPQHF
>TRBJ2-7|14|TRBV10-3
CAIRGQGDRDEQYF
>TRBJ1-2|15|TRBV27
CASSLTGGINYGYTF
>TRBJ1-2|14|TRBV27
CASSKKGGVYGYTF
>TRBJ2-5|12|TRBV28
CASSLVRGTQYF
>TRBJ1-5|15|TRBV4-1
CASSQEGVGNQPQHF
>TRBJ2-3|16|TRBV5-4
CASSPSRAPGADTQYF
>TRBJ2-3|16|TRBV28
CASSPPGTGEGLSQYF
>TRBJ2-1|17|TRBV30
CAWILASGRRAYNEQFF
>TRBJ2-3|16|TRBV7-8
CASSPTWTGRTDTQYF
>TRBJ1-1|16|TRBV10-3
CAISGDLGQGYTEAFF
>TRBJ2-7|14|TRBV6-2/TRBV6-3
CASTSRGSSYEQYF
>TRBJ2-7|14|TRBV5-1
CASSLRQGTYEQYF
>TRBJ2-2|16|TRBV20-1
CSASPGGARATGELFF
>TRBJ2-3|16|TRBV7-8
CASSLVSGGGTDTQYF
>TRBJ1-6|14|TRBV20-1
CSAHRDRSNSPLHF
>TRBJ2-1|14|TRBV24-1
CATSEGAPYNEQFF
>TRBJ1-2|17|TRBV6-2/TRBV6-3
CASTDRGTLQDINGYTF
>TRBJ1-4|15|TRBV10-3
CAIRRQGGTNEKLFF
>TRBJ2-4|13|TRBV29-1
CSVVKGGKNIQYF
>TRBJ2-6|15|TRBV25-1
CAISTFNSGANVLTF
>TRBJ1-1|11|TRBV2
CASDKLTEAFF
>TRBJ2-5|14|TRBV12-3/TRBV12-4
CASGVGRPQETQYF
>TRBJ2-1|15|TRBV6-5
CASSYYPSRGNEQFF
>TRBJ2-1|15|TRBV2
CASGIRQGESGEQFF
>TRBJ1-2|16|TRBV27
CASSLGVGGLIYGYTF